What follows are 32 T cell receptor beta chains derived from one specimen sequenced in a study of blood T cell repertoires in COVID-19. Assay used: immunoSEQ multiplex PCR; TCRdb lists only in-frame clones, some missing. The sample holds hundreds of thousands of clones, around 84% seen once. The sample taken for sequencing was PBMCs or T cells enriched from blood (not recorded which). The receptor source for this set is a man aged 40-55 years who had been exposed to COVID-19.

This chain joins TRBV14 and TRBJ2-7, with 11 bases matching TRBD1. The CDR3 loop spans 17 amino acids. CDR1 SGHDN and CDR2 FVKESK come from the germline V gene. Unmatched junction bases numbered 8, after V lost 3 bases and J lost 1 base. CDR3 in amino acids: CASSQPPGQGVSYEQYF. CDR3 in DNA: TGTGCCAGCAGCCAGCCGCCGGGACAGGGGGTTTCCTACGAGCAGTACTTC.

The chain recombines TRBV5-1 with TRBJ2-5; TRBD2 matches 7 bases. Unmatched junction bases numbered 12, after V lost 4 bases and J lost 3 bases. The V gene's germline CDR1 is SGHRS and CDR2 YFSETQ. This CDR3 comprises 16 residues. The CDR3 protein is CASSAGGTMDKETQYF. The CDR3, as DNA: TGCGCCAGCAGCGCCGGCGGGACTATGGATAAAGAGACCCAGTACTTC. Drawing the rest from reference TRBV5-1 and TRBJ2-5, the complete variable domain is KAGVTQTPRYLIKTRGQQVTLSCSPISGHRSVSWYQQTPGQGLQFLFEYFSETQRNKGNFPGRFSGRQFSNSRSEMNVSTLELGDSALYLCASSAGGTMDKETQYFGPGTRLLVL.

The J gene is TRBJ1-5, the V gene TRBV19, with 7 bases lining up with TRBD1. Per germline, CDR1 LNHDA and CDR2 SQIVND (reference sequence). The CDR3 is 14 residues long. V gave up 5 bases and J gave up 6 bases; unmatched junction bases: 7. In nucleotides, the CDR3 is TGTGCCAGTAGTGGACAGGCTACGGGTCAGCCCCAGCATTTT. Encoded protein: CASSGQATGQPQHF.

The V call is TRBV5-1, the J call TRBJ1-4; 10 bases agree with TRBD1. The CDR3 spans 15 residues. From germline, CDR1 is SGHRS and CDR2 YFSETQ. J gave up 8 bases and V 2 bases, and 6 bases lay outside the gene matches. DNA for the CDR3: TGCGCCAGCAGCTTATCCCGGGACAGGGGCGAAAAACTGTTTTTT. It yields the protein CASSLSRDRGEKLFF. Complete variable domain (other parts from reference TRBV5-1 and TRBJ1-4): KAGVTQTPRYLIKTRGQQVTLSCSPISGHRSVSWYQQTPGQGLQFLFEYFSETQRNKGNFPGRFSGRQFSNSRSEMNVSTLELGDSALYLCASSLSRDRGEKLFFGSGTQLSVL.

V gene TRBV6-1 combines with J gene TRBJ1-1; D gene uncertain. V was shortened by 2 bases and J by 2 bases, with 9 bases between the two germline ends. This CDR3 contains 14 residues. From germline, CDR1 is MNHNS and CDR2 SASEGT. CDR3 nucleotides: TGTGCCAGCAGTGAACCGGGTCTTAACACTGAAGCTTTCTTT. It encodes CASSEPGLNTEAFF.

On this clone: The same CDR3 is also encoded by other DNA sequences in this sample. The chain recombines TRBV9 with TRBJ2-2, with unresolved D. V gave up 4 bases and J gave up 5 bases, with 9 bases separating them. CDR1 SGDLS and CDR2 YYNGEE come from the germline V gene. The CDR3 is 13 residues long. The CDR3 is CASSPTGTGELFF. CDR3 nucleotides: TGTGCCAGCAGCCCGACGGGTACCGGGGAGCTGTTTTTT.

The chain carries TRBV2 and TRBJ1-4; possibly TRBD1 for D (6 bases). Trimming removed 6 bases from V and 8 bases from J, with 16 bases in between. Germline V gives CDR1 SNHLY, CDR2 FYNNEI. This CDR3 has 14 residues. The CDR3: CASSATGHREKLFF. As DNA, the CDR3 is TGTGCCAGCAGCGCGACAGGTCATAGGGAAAAACTGTTTTTT.

This sequence joins TRBV19 and TRBJ2-5; TRBD1 matches 8 bases. CDR3 length: 13 amino acids. J lost 2 bases, V lost 6 bases, and 2 bases had no gene match. Germline assignment: CDR1 LNHDA and CDR2 SQIVND (reference sequence). CDR3 loop: CASSGTGQETQYF. The DNA of the CDR3 is TGTGCCAGTAGCGGGACAGGTCAAGAGACCCAGTACTTC.

The V and J genes are TRBV6-5 and TRBJ1-2; TRBD1 might be the D (5 bases). The CDR3 contains 15 residues. The V gene lost 2 bases and the J gene lost 2 bases, with 12 bases spanning the gap. CDR1 is MNHEY, CDR2 SVGAGI, per germline. CDR3 coding DNA: TGTGCCAGCAGTTACGCGGGGGGGAACAACTATGGCTACACCTTC. Translation gives CASSYAGGNNYGYTF.

The chain joins TRBV27 to TRBJ1-2; D is unclear. Looked up from germline, CDR1 is MNHEY and CDR2 is SMNVEV (reference sequence). This CDR3 is 15 amino acids long. Trimming cost V 4 bases and J 5 bases, with 17 bases left between them. The CDR3 loop is CASSSLTGEGYGYTF. The CDR3 DNA reads TGTGCCAGCAGTTCATTAACCGGAGAGGGTTATGGCTACACCTTC.

The V gene is TRBV4-1, the J gene TRBJ2-7; a weak D match, TRBD2 (5 bases). In germline, CDR1 is MGHRA, CDR2 YSYEKL. The V end was cut by 1 base, the J end by 3 bases, with 13 bases between. CDR3 length: 15 residues. The CDR3, as DNA: TGCGCCAGCAGCCAAGTTTCGGGCGGGCTCTACGAGCAGTACTTC. Protein: CASSQVSGGLYEQYF.

The chain combines TRBV6-5 with TRBJ2-5; 7 nucleotides align to TRBD2. Trimming took 7 bases from V and 5 from J; bases not matched to a gene: 13. This CDR3 region has 15 residues. The germline V gene encodes CDR1 MNHEY and CDR2 SVGAGI. The CDR3 sequence: CASKIGGREGETQYF. The CDR3 nucleotides are TGTGCCAGCAAAATTGGGGGGAGGGAGGGTGAGACCCAGTACTTC.

The chain uses TRBV19 and TRBJ1-5; a possible D gene is TRBD1 (6 bases). CDR1 LNHDA and CDR2 SQIVND come from the germline V gene (reference sequence). V was trimmed by 5 bases and J by 6 bases, leaving 11 bases between them. The length of the CDR3 is 13 residues. The CDR3 loop reads CASSLTRGQPQHF. The CDR3, as DNA: TGTGCCAGTAGTCTAACCAGGGGTCAGCCCCAGCATTTT.

The chain uses TRBV2 and TRBJ1-2; the D gene is possibly TRBD1 (5 bases). The CDR3 totals 12 residues. Deletions cut 6 bases from V and 6 bases from J, with 11 bases between. The germline V gene encodes CDR1 SNHLY and CDR2 FYNNEI. CDR3 coding DNA: TGTGCCAGCAGGCCGGGACTTGATGGCTACACCTTC. Translating gives CASRPGLDGYTF.

This clone showed up just a few times. This sequence joins TRBV19 and TRBJ2-1; the D is unclear. CDR1 and CDR2 from the germline V gene are LNHDA and SQIVND (reference sequence). V was pared by 1 base and J by 0 bases, with 7 bases between. This CDR3 contains 15 residues. The CDR3 region is CASSIGGYSYNEQFF. The CDR3, as DNA: TGTGCCAGTAGTATAGGAGGTTACTCCTACAATGAGCAGTTCTTC.

This clone was found once. This chain joins TRBV30 and TRBJ2-1; D unresolved. Trimming removed 3 bases from V and 8 bases from J, with 11 bases in between. CDR1 is GTSNPN, CDR2 SVGIG, per germline (reference sequence). This CDR3 is 12 amino acids long. CDR3 DNA sequence: TGTGCCTGGAGCCCTAGTGTCTATGAGCAGTTCTTC. Translating gives CAWSPSVYEQFF.

This clone was observed a few times. The chain has TRBV12-3 or TRBV12-4 and TRBJ2-7, with D possibly matching TRBD2 (6 bases). Trimming removed 11 bases at V and 7 bases at J, with 18 bases between. The CDR3 length is 12 residues. The CDR3 DNA is TGTGCCTGCGGGGCCCTGGTCGAAGAGCAGTACTTC. Translated, it gives CACGALVEEQYF.

The CDR3 spells CASSSQGTRGDEQFF. CDR3 sequence (DNA): TGTGCCAGCAGCTCCCAGGGGACACGGGGGGATGAGCAGTTCTTC. The gene calls are TRBV5-6 and TRBJ2-1, with D possibly being TRBD2 (7 bases). CDR1 is SGHDT and CDR2 is YYEEEE in the germline V gene. Trimming took off 3 bases at V and 8 bases at J, with 18 bases between the two ends. The CDR3 totals 15 residues.

This clone was seen many times. The chain has TRBV11-2 and TRBJ1-6; D possibly corresponds to TRBD1 (5 bases). In germline, CDR1 is SGHAT, CDR2 FQNNGV. The CDR3 extends over 14 amino acids. With 3 bases removed from V and 6 bases from J, the gap between germline ends came to 9 bases. The CDR3 sequence is CASSFTQANSPLHF. The CDR3 coding sequence is TGTGCCAGCAGCTTTACACAGGCTAATTCACCCCTCCACTTT.

The genes are TRBV29-1 and TRBJ2-2; 7 bases are shared with TRBD1. J gave up 5 bases and V 8 bases, and 8 bases lay outside the gene matches. CDR1 is SQVTM, CDR2 ANQGSEA, per germline. The CDR3 consists of 13 residues. In DNA, the CDR3 is TGCAGCATACGACAGGGATGGACCGGGGAGCTGTTTTTT. Its translation: CSIRQGWTGELFF.

The gene calls are TRBV18 and TRBJ1-1; D remains unclear. This CDR3 has 15 residues. The germline V and J ends were trimmed by 3 bases and 11 bases, with 22 bases remaining between them. Germline CDR1 and CDR2: KGHSH and LQKENI. This CDR3 is CASSPQRDERAAAFF. In DNA form, the CDR3 reads TGTGCCAGCTCACCGCAGAGAGACGAGAGGGCCGCGGCTTTCTTT. Supplemented by reference TRBV18 and TRBJ1-1, the full variable domain reads NAGVMQNPRHLVRRRGQEARLRCSPMKGHSHVYWYRQLPEEGLKFMVYLQKENIIDESGMPKERFSAEFPKEGPSILRIQQVVRGDSAAYFCASSPQRDERAAAFFGQGTRLTVV.

The CDR3 reads CSVSPNTGELFF. As DNA, the CDR3 is TGCAGCGTTTCTCCCAACACCGGGGAGCTGTTTTTT. V and J are TRBV29-1 and TRBJ2-2; D ambiguous. The CDR3 totals 12 residues. From germline, CDR1 is SQVTM and CDR2 ANQGSEA. Between the trimmed V and J ends, which lost 5 bases and 2 bases, there was a span of 6 bases.

The chain joins TRBV6-5 to TRBJ1-2, with 7 bases that match TRBD1. V was clipped by 7 bases and J by 3 bases; unmatched bases: 5. The CDR3 has 13 residues. Germline CDR1 reads MNHEY; CDR2 reads SVGAGI. CDR3 sequence (DNA): TGTGCCAGCACCGCAACAGGGGACTATGGCTACACCTTC. The encoded protein is CASTATGDYGYTF.

The rearrangement links TRBV27 to TRBJ2-2; a possible D gene is TRBD1 (5 bases). Germline CDR1 is MNHEY and CDR2 is SMNVEV (reference sequence). CDR3 size: 14 residues. Trimming cost V 2 bases and J 7 bases, with 11 bases left between them. CDR3 residues: CASSLQTVSGELFF. In nucleotides, the CDR3 is TGTGCCAGCAGTTTACAGACAGTCAGCGGGGAGCTGTTTTTT.

This clone is a singleton in its sample. J is TRBJ2-4 and V is TRBV2; the match to TRBD1 covers 8 bases. The germline V gene encodes CDR1 SNHLY and CDR2 FYNNEI. The CDR3 runs 11 residues. V trimming: 10 bases; J trimming: 8 bases; junction bases outside the gene matches: 4. The CDR3 sequence is CATDRGDIQYF. CDR3 bases: TGTGCCACAGACAGGGGAGACATTCAGTACTTC.

This clone occurred once. J is TRBJ2-4 and V is TRBV3-1 (or the pseudogene TRBV3-2), with TRBD2 matching 13 bases. CDR3 length: 16 residues. Per the germline V gene, CDR1 is LGHDT and CDR2 is YNNKEL (reference sequence). Germline trimming cut 4 bases from V and 8 bases from J; bases unmatched to any gene: 8. CDR3 residues: CASSPWTSGGEDIQYF. In DNA form, the CDR3 reads TGTGCCAGCAGCCCCTGGACTAGCGGGGGTGAGGACATTCAGTACTTC.

The genes are TRBV2 and TRBJ2-3, with 8 bases matching TRBD1. The CDR3 is 14 amino acids. The germline V gene encodes CDR1 SNHLY and CDR2 FYNNEI. V dropped 7 bases and J dropped 2; count of bases not matched to a gene: 5. The CDR3 DNA reads as TGTGCCAGCACCACAGGGGGTTACACAGATACGCAGTATTTT. As protein: CASTTGGYTDTQYF. The variable domain in full, completed from reference TRBV2 and TRBJ2-3, reads EPEVTQTPSHQVTQMGQEVILRCVPISNHLYFYWYRQILGQKVEFLVSFYNNEISEKSEIFDDQFSVERPDGSNFTLKIRSTKLEDSAMYFCASTTGGYTDTQYFGPGTRLTVL.

This rearrangement joins TRBV30 to TRBJ1-5; no clear D gene. Trimming shortened V by 1 base and J by 4 bases, and 8 bases separated the two germline ends. Germline loops: CDR1 GTSNPN, CDR2 SVGIG (reference sequence). This CDR3 has 13 amino acids. In DNA form, the CDR3 reads TGTGCCTGGAGTGACGGACTGAATCAGCCCCAGCATTTT. Residues: CAWSDGLNQPQHF. The whole variable domain, filled in from reference TRBV30 and TRBJ1-5, reads SQTIHQWPATLVQPVGSPLSLECTVEGTSNPNLYWYRQAAGRGLQLLFYSVGIGQISSEVPQNLSASRPQDRQFILSSKKLLLSDSGFYLCAWSDGLNQPQHFGDGTRLSIL.

The J gene is TRBJ2-2, the V gene TRBV12-3 or TRBV12-4, with 9 bases identical to TRBD1. J was trimmed by 9 bases and V by 6 bases; bases with no gene match: 5. The CDR3 length is 13 residues. The CDR3, as DNA: TGTGCCAGCAGCTCTACAGGGGGCAGGGAGCTGTTTTTT. Translated: CASSSTGGRELFF.

The V call is TRBV18, the J call TRBJ1-4; tentative D call: TRBD1 (6 bases). Per the germline V gene, CDR1 is KGHSH and CDR2 is LQKENI. This CDR3 is built from 13 residues. V shed 1 base and J shed 6 bases, with 6 bases lying between them. CDR3 residues: CASSPQGDEKLFF. The CDR3 DNA is TGTGCCAGCTCACCACAGGGGGATGAAAAACTGTTTTTT.

The V and J genes are TRBV7-8 and TRBJ1-5, with TRBD1 matching over 8 bases. This CDR3 spans 16 amino acids. The trim removed 3 bases at V and 5 bases at J, leaving 9 bases unmatched. Germline-derived CDR1 and CDR2 are SGHVS and FQNEAQ. The CDR3 DNA follows: TGTGCCAGCAGCTTGGACAGGGAGGGTTATTATCAGCCCCAGCATTTT. Residues: CASSLDREGYYQPQHF.

The CDR3 bases are TGTGCCAGCATCGGGGGGACCGGTGGCCGGGCCTATGGCTACACCTTC. Protein sequence: CASIGGTGGRAYGYTF. The chain links TRBV11-2 to TRBJ1-2; D perhaps matches TRBD1 (5 bases). The CDR3 contains 16 residues. The V gene lost 7 bases and the J gene lost 4 bases, with 22 bases spanning the gap. The V gene's germline CDR1 is SGHAT and CDR2 FQNNGV.